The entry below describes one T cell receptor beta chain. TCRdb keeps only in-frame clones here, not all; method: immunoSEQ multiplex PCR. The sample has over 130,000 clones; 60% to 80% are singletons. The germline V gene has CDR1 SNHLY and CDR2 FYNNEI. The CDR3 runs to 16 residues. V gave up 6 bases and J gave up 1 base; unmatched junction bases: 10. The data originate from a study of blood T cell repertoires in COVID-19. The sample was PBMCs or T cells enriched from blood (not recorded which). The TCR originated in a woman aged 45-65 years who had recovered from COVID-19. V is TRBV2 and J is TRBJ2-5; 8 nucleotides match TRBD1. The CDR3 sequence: CASRGQGQSLQETQYF. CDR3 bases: TGTGCCAGCAGAGGACAGGGTCAATCCCTCCAAGAGACCCAGTACTTC.